A selection of T cell receptor beta chains follows, all from one sample in a study of blood T cells in healthy people across ages. TCRdb called the 5' RACE reads again in MiXCR, with one record for every CDR3 protein. The data contain some 1.7 million distinct CDR3 sequences, approximately 30% of them singletons. Sample: blood. All receptors come from a woman in her twenties or thirties in good health. Both conserved end residues are trimmed from each CDR3. A D gene is named only where the DNA matches it firmly.

TRBD1	TRBV28	12	TRBJ2-5	ASSLDRGWKTQY
.	TRBV4-1	14	TRBJ2-7	ASSHRPRDLSYEQY
TRBD2	TRBV10-2	13	TRBJ2-7	ASSEGGGYSYEQY
.	TRBV27	11	TRBJ1-1	ASSDKRDTEAF
TRBD1	TRBV28	10	TRBJ1-2	ATVTGGYGYT
.	TRBV20-1	12	TRBJ2-7	SAGVWGESYEQY
.	TRBV4-2	15	TRBJ2-2	ASSQGPGRRSTGELF
TRBD2	TRBV9	14	TRBJ2-3	ASSPESGRTTDTQY
.	TRBV5-1	11	TRBJ2-1	ASSLPEYDEQF
.	TRBV24-1	14	TRBJ2-1	ATSDLKGGRHNEQF
TRBD1	TRBV9	10	TRBJ2-1	ASSDRGGEQF
.	TRBV6-6	14	TRBJ1-5	ASSLPQGHSNQPQH
.	TRBV5-1	11	TRBJ2-5	ASSVEVRGEQY
TRBD2	TRBV29-1	12	TRBJ2-5	SVPGLAAQETQY
TRBD1	TRBV10-3	14	TRBJ2-1	AISESWDRDYNEQF
TRBD1	TRBV27	13	TRBJ2-5	ASSSGGADQETQY
.	TRBV3-1	12	TRBJ2-2	ASSEGEYAGELF
.	TRBV5-1	12	TRBJ2-1	ASSLVTSYNEQF
.	TRBV29-1	13	TRBJ2-3	SVGRGGRPADTQY
.	TRBV7-2	10	.	ANSLVAYEQY
.	TRBV4-1	12	.	ASSQETRPDEQY
.	TRBV10-3	13	TRBJ2-5	AISDSQEGQETQY
TRBD1	TRBV12-3/TRBV12-4	12	TRBJ1-2	ASSFRDRDDGYT
.	TRBV11-2	11	TRBJ2-3	ATKGMDTDTQD
TRBD2	TRBV3-1	16	.	ASSRTISGLAGVYEQY
TRBD1	TRBV10-3	13	TRBJ1-2	AISESPGQGDFYT
TRBD1	TRBV5-4	14	TRBJ2-5	ASSPPGDRDRETQY
.	TRBV5-1	11	TRBJ2-7	ASSPWEAYEQY
TRBD2	TRBV6-1	13	TRBJ2-3	ASSERGGGADTQY
.	TRBV5-1	12	TRBJ2-3	ASSGRGFGDTQY
TRBD2	TRBV20-1	12	TRBJ2-1	SASTSGRLNEQF
.	TRBV5-4	12	TRBJ2-5	ASSLGGDRETQY
TRBD2	TRBV4-1	12	TRBJ2-5	ASSRTSGEETQY
TRBD1	TRBV12-5	13	TRBJ2-3	ATRPQGYGTDTQY
.	TRBV6-5	14	TRBJ1-3	ASSYSREASGNTIY
.	TRBV7-2	16	TRBJ2-6	ASSALRGQTSGANVLT
TRBD2	TRBV4-3	13	TRBJ2-7	ASSHRLAATYEQY